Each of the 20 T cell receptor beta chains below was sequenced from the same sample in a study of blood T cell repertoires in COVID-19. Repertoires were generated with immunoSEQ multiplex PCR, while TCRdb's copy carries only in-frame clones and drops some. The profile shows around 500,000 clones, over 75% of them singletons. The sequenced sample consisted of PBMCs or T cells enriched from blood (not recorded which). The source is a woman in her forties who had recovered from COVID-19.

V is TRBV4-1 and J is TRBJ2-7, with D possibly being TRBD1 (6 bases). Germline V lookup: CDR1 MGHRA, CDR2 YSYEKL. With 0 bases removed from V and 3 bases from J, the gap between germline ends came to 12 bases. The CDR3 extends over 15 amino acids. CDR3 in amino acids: CASSQDSTGYYEQYF. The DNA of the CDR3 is TGCGCCAGCAGCCAAGATTCGACAGGCTACTACGAGCAGTACTTC.

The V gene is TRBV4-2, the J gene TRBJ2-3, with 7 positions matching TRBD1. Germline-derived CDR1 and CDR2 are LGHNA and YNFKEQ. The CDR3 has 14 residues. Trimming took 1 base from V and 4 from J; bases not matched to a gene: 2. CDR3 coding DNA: TGTGCCAGCAGCCAAGGACAGGGCCCAGATACGCAGTATTTT. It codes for CASSQGQGPDTQYF.

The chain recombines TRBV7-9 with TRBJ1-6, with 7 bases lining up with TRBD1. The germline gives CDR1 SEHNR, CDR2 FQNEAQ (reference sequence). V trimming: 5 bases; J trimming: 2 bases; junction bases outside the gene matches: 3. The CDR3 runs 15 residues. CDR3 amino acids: CASSLGQTYNSPLHF. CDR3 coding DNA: TGTGCCAGCAGCCTGGGACAGACCTATAATTCACCCCTCCACTTT.

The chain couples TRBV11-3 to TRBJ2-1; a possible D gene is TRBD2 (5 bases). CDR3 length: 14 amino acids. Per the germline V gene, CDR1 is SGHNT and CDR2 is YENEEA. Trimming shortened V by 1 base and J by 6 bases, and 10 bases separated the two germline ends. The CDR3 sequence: CASSLVPGINEQFF. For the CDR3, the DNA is TGTGCCAGCAGCTTAGTTCCGGGGATCAATGAGCAGTTCTTC. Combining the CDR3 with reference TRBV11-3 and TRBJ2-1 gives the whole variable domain EAGVVQSPRYKIIEKKQPVAFWCNPISGHNTLYWYLQNLGQGPELLIRYENEEAVDDSQLPKDRFSAERLKGVDSTLKIQPAELGDSAVYLCASSLVPGINEQFFGPGTRLTVL.

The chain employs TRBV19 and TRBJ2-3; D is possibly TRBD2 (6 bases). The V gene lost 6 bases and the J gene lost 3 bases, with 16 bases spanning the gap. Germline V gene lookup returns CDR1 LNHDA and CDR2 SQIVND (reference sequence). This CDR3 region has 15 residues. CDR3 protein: CASRVPGLGTDTQYF. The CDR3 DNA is TGTGCCAGTAGAGTCCCGGGACTGGGGACAGATACGCAGTATTTT.

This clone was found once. CDR3 loop: CASSGDREVEKLFF. The CDR3 nucleotides read TGTGCCAGCAGCGGCGACAGGGAGGTGGAAAAACTGTTTTTT. The chain couples TRBV7-9 to TRBJ1-4; 7 bases fit TRBD1. Germline trimming cut 5 bases from V and 8 bases from J; bases unmatched to any gene: 8. The CDR3 length is 14 residues. Germline values: CDR1 SEHNR, CDR2 FQNEAQ (reference sequence). Combining the CDR3 with reference TRBV7-9 and TRBJ1-4 gives the whole variable domain DTGVSQNPRHKITKRGQNVTFRCDPISEHNRLYWYRQTLGQGPEFLTYFQNEAQLEKSRLLSDRFSAERPKGSFSTLEIQRTEQGDSAMYLCASSGDREVEKLFFGSGTQLSVL.

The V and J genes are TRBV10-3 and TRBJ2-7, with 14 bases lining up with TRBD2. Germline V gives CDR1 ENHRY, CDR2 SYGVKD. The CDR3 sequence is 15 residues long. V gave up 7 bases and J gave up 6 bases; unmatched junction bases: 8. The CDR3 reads CAITIGTSGRREQYF. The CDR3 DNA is TGTGCCATCACTATCGGGACTAGCGGGAGACGCGAGCAGTACTTC.

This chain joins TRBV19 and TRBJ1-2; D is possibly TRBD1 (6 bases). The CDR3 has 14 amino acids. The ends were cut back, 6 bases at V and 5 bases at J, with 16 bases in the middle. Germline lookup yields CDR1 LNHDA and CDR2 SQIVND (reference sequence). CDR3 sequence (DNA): TGTGCCAGTAGGATCAGAGGACAGACGTATGGCTACACCTTC. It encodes CASRIRGQTYGYTF.

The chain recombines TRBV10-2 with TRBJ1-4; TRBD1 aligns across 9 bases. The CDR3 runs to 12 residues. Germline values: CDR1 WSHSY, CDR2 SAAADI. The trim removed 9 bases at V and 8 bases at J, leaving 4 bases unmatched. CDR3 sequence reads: CASGQGREKLFF. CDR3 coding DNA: TGCGCCAGTGGACAGGGGAGGGAAAAACTGTTTTTT.

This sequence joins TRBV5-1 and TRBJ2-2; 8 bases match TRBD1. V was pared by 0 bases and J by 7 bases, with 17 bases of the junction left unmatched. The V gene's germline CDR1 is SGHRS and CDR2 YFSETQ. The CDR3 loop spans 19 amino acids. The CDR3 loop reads CASSLAWSPGQAAIGELFF. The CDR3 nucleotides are TGCGCCAGCAGCTTGGCCTGGTCGCCGGGACAGGCAGCCATCGGGGAGCTGTTTTTT.

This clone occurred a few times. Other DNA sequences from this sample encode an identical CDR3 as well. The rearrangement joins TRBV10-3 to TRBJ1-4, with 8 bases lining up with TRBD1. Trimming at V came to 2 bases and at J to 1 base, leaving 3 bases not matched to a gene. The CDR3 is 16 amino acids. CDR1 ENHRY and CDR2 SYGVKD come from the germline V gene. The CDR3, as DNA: TGTGCCATCAGTGAGGGCAGGGGGCGAACTAATGAAAAACTGTTTTTT. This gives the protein CAISEGRGRTNEKLFF.

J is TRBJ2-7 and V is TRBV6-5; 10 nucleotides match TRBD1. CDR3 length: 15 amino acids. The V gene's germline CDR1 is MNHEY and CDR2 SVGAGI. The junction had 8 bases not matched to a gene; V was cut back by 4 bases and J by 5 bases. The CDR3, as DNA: TGTGCCAGCAGTTTCTCCGGGACAGGGGCTAACGAGCAGTACTTC. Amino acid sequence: CASSFSGTGANEQYF.

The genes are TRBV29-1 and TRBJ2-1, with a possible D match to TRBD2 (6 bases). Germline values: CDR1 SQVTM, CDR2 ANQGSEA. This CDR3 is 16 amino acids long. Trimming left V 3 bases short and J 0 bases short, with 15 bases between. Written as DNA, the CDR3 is TGCAGCGTTGATCGGCGCGGGGCTAGCTCCTACAATGAGCAGTTCTTC. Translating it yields CSVDRRGASSYNEQFF.

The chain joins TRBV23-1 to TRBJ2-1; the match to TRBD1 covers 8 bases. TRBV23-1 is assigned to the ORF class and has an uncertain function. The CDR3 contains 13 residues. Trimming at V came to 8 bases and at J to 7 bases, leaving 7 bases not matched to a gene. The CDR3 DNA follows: TGCGCCAGCCGGACAGGGAGTGGAAATGAGCAGTTCTTC. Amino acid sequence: CASRTGSGNEQFF.

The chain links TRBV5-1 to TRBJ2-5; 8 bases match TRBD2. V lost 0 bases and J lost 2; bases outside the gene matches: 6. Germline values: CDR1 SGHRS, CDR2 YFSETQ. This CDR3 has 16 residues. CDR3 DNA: TGCGCCAGCAGCTTGGACCCGGGACTAGTTCAAGAGACCCAGTACTTC. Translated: CASSLDPGLVQETQYF.

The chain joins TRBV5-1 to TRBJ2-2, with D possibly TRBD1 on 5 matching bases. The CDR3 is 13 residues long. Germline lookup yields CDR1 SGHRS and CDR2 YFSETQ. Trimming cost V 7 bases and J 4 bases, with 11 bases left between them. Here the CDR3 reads CASATTGTGELFF. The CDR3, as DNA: TGCGCCAGCGCCACTACAGGCACCGGGGAGCTGTTTTTT.

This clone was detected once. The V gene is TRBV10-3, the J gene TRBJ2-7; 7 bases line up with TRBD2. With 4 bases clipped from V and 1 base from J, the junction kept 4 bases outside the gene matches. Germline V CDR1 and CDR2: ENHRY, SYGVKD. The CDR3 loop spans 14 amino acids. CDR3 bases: TGTGCCATCAGTGGGAAGGGACTATCCTACGAGCAGTACTTC. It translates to CAISGKGLSYEQYF.

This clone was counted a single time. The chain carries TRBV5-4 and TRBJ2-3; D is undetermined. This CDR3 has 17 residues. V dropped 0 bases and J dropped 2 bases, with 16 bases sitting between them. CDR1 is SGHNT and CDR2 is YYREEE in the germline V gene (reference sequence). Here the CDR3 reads CASSLDFGRTHTDTQYF. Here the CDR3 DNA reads TGTGCCAGCAGCTTGGATTTTGGGCGTACCCACACAGATACGCAGTATTTT.

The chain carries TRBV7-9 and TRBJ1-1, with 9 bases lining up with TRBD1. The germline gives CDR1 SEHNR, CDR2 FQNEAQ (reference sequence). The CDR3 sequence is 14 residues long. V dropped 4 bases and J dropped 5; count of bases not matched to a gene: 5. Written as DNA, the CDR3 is TGTGCCAGCAGCTCAACAGGGGGCGCGACTGAAGCTTTCTTT. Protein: CASSSTGGATEAFF.

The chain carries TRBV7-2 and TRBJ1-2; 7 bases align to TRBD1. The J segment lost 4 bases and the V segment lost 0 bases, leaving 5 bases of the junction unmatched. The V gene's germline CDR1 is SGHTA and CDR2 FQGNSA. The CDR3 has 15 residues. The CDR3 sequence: CASSLAQTGPYGYTF. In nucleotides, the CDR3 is TGTGCCAGCAGCTTAGCTCAGACAGGGCCCTATGGCTACACCTTC.